This T cell receptor (beta chain) is drawn from a study of blood T cell repertoires in COVID-19. Across the whole study: Acute and convalescent COVID-19 specimens originated in the United States, Italy and Spain. The cDNA or gDNA used as material had been derived from T cells, B-cell-depleted T cells, or PBMCs.

Deletions cut 1 base from V and 4 bases from J, with 13 bases between. The CDR3 consists of 15 residues. Germline CDR1 is LGHNA and CDR2 is YNFKEQ. Under the authors' procedure: By means of reference gene primer amplification, nucleated cell counts were estimated. Some clones are missing from TCRdb's copy, which holds only in-frame ones; the method was immunoSEQ multiplex PCR. V, J and clone size are those of that table, while D and trimming were read from the DNA. Seen here are roughly 81,000 clones, 70% to 90% observed once, and the top ten hold roughly 12%. The material sequenced was peripheral blood. This sequence joins TRBV4-2 and TRBJ2-5, with a possible D match to TRBD2 (6 bases). This receptor was obtained from an older man with active or convalescent COVID-19. The CDR3 DNA reads as TGTGCCAGCAGCCAAGTAGAAGCGGGCCTAGAGACCCAGTACTTC. This encodes CASSQVEAGLETQYF.